The 12 T cell receptor beta chains listed next were all sequenced from one sample in a study of blood T cells in healthy people across ages (dated by TCRdb to the mid-2010s). Libraries were built with 5' RACE. The sequencer was an Illumina HiSeq 2500. The second PCR ran for roughly 6 to 11 cycles and used a J-beta primer mix along with a sample-barcoded 5' primer. Using fastp at Q25 and MiXCR, TCRdb reprocessed the public reads and kept productive beta chains. Every entry covers one CDR3 protein and lists the most common genes and DNA from its rows. This sample gives roughly 1,500,000 distinct CDR3 sequences in total; roughly 40% of them show up just once. The ten top clones hold roughly 7.7% of the sample. Sequencing was carried out using blood. These receptors came from a woman aged 18-30 years in good health.

The V and J genes are TRBV29-1 and TRBJ2-3, with 10 nucleotides matching TRBD2. The CDR3 covers 15 residues. Germline V CDR1 and CDR2: SQVTM, ANQGSEA. J gave up 5 bases and V 1 base, and 6 bases lay outside the gene matches. CDR3 nucleotides: TGCAGCGTTGAAGCGAGCGGGGGGGCGGAAGATACGCAGTATTTT. Encoded protein: CSVEASGGAEDTQYF.

The rearrangement joins TRBV5-1 to TRBJ2-2, with 9 bases aligning to TRBD1. V was clipped by 5 bases and J by 3 bases; unmatched bases: 17. The CDR3 totals 19 residues. Germline V gene sequence: CDR1 SGHRS, CDR2 YFSETQ. CDR3 residues: CASRQATGGRRGHTGELFF. The CDR3 DNA is TGCGCCAGCAGGCAAGCGACAGGGGGACGCCGGGGACACACCGGGGAGCTGTTTTTT.

The V and J genes are TRBV7-9 and TRBJ2-5; 9 nucleotides match TRBD1. The germline V gene encodes CDR1 SEHNR and CDR2 FQNEAQ (reference sequence). The CDR3 runs to 16 residues. Trimming took 4 bases from V and 1 from J; bases not matched to a gene: 7. The CDR3 DNA reads as TGTGCCAGCAGCTCCCTGTGGACAGGGGCCCAAGAGACCCAGTACTTC. Translation gives CASSSLWTGAQETQYF. Supplemented by reference TRBV7-9 and TRBJ2-5, the full variable domain reads DTGVSQNPRHKITKRGQNVTFRCDPISEHNRLYWYRQTLGQGPEFLTYFQNEAQLEKSRLLSDRFSAERPKGSFSTLEIQRTEQGDSAMYLCASSSLWTGAQETQYFGPGTRLLVL.

In its sample, this clonotype was seen a few times. The chain couples TRBV12-3 or TRBV12-4 to TRBJ2-5, with TRBD2 as a possible D gene (5 bases). The V end was cut by 6 bases, the J end by 3 bases, with 14 bases between. This CDR3 is 14 amino acids long. The CDR3 DNA reads as TGTGCCAGCAGACACACTTCGGGGAAAGAGACCCAGTACTTC. The encoded protein is CASRHTSGKETQYF.

V is TRBV29-1 and J is TRBJ1-1; perhaps TRBD1 as D (6 bases). Trimming took 6 bases from V and 1 from J, leaving 12 bases between them. The CDR3 has 13 amino acids. From germline, CDR1 is SQVTM and CDR2 ANQGSEA. CDR3: CSVGGTRNTEAFF. CDR3 DNA sequence: TGCAGCGTCGGAGGGACAAGGAACACTGAAGCTTTCTTT.

The chain employs TRBV27 and TRBJ1-5, with 9 nucleotides matching TRBD1. Germline-derived CDR1 and CDR2 are MNHEY and SMNVEV (reference sequence). J lost 6 bases, V lost 6 bases, and 12 bases had no gene match. There are 16 residues in the CDR3. CDR3 protein: CASRDTGGARSQPQHF. CDR3 nucleotides: TGTGCCAGCAGGGATACAGGGGGCGCGAGGTCTCAGCCCCAGCATTTT.

Remarks on this clonotype: One junction end disagrees with the germline gene, perhaps due to a read error. The chain links TRBV13 to TRBJ2-7; weak D call: TRBD2 (5 bases). CDR1 is PRHDT, CDR2 FYEKMQ, per germline (reference sequence). This CDR3 contains 13 residues. The CDR3, as DNA: TGTGCAAGCAGCTTAGGACTCTCGCGCGAGCAGTACTTC. This sequence encodes CASSLGLSREQYF.

The V call is TRBV20-1, the J call TRBJ1-5; possible D gene TRBD1, 6 bases. Germline assignment: CDR1 DFQATT and CDR2 SNEGSKA (reference sequence). This CDR3 is 14 amino acids long. The V gene lost 3 bases and the J gene lost 4 bases, with 13 bases spanning the gap. The CDR3 sequence: CSARAGQKNQPQHF. CDR3 sequence (DNA): TGCAGTGCTAGGGCTGGACAGAAAAATCAGCCCCAGCATTTT.

This clonotype was counted only a few times. The chain combines TRBV5-1 with TRBJ2-5; D possibly corresponds to TRBD2 (7 bases). Trimming stripped 4 bases from V and 5 bases from J, with 12 bases between. Germline V gene lookup returns CDR1 SGHRS and CDR2 YFSETQ. CDR3 length: 13 residues. The CDR3 nucleotides read TGCGCCAGCAGCGGGGGGGCCCTTGAGACCCAGTACTTC. Its protein is CASSGGALETQYF.

This sequence joins TRBV3-1 and TRBJ1-5; D gene uncertain. Deletions cut 0 bases from V and 10 bases from J, with 13 bases between. The CDR3 has 14 residues. From germline, CDR1 is LGHDT and CDR2 YNNKEL (reference sequence). CDR3 residues: CASSQDTTPGPQHF. The DNA of the CDR3 is TGTGCCAGCAGCCAAGATACCACACCGGGCCCCCAGCATTTT.

Comment on this clonotype: Germline and junction disagree at one end, which may indicate a read error. V usage is TRBV13 and J usage is TRBJ2-2; 10 bases are a match to TRBD2. The CDR3 is 16 amino acids. Germline CDR1 PRHDT, CDR2 FYEKMQ (reference sequence). In nucleotides, the CDR3 is TGTGTCAGCAGCCCGACTAGCGGGCTGAACACCGGGGAGCTGTTTTTT. Translated: CVSSPTSGLNTGELFF.

This clonotype turned up a few times. This chain connects TRBV5-1 to TRBJ2-7; 13 nucleotides agree with TRBD2. CDR1 is SGHRS, CDR2 YFSETQ, per germline. V gave up 4 bases and J gave up 1 base; unmatched junction bases: 5. This CDR3 comprises 16 residues. The CDR3 DNA reads as TGCGCCAGCAGCCCGGGACTAGCGGGGATTTCCTACGAGCAGTACTTC. It encodes CASSPGLAGISYEQYF.